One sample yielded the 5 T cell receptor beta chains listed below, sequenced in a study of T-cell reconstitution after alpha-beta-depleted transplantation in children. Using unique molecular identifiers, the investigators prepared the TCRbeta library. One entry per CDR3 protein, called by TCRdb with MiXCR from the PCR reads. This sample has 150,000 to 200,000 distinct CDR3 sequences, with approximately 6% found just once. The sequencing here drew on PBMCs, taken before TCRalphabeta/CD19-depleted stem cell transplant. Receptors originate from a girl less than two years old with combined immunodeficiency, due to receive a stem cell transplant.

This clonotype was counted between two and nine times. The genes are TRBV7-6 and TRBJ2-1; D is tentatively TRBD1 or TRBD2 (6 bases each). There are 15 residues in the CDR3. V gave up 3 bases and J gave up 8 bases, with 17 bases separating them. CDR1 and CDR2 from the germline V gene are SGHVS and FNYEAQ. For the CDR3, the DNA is TGTGCCAGCAGCTTGCTCGTGGGGGGCGGACATGAGCAGTTCTTC. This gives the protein CASSLLVGGGHEQFF.

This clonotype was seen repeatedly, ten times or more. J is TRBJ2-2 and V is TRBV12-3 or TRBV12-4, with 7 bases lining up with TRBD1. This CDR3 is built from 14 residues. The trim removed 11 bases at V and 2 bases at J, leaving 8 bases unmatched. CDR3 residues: CAGLQGTNTGELFF. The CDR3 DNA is TGTGCCGGCCTACAGGGGACCAACACCGGGGAGCTGTTTTTT.

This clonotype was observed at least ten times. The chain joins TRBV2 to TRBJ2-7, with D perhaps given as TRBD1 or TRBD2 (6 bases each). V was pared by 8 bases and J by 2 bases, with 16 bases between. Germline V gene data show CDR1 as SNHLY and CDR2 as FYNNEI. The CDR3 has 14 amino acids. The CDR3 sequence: CASGVGGRAYEQYF. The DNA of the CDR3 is TGTGCCAGCGGCGTGGGGGGCAGGGCCTACGAGCAGTACTTC.

The CDR3 loop is CASSPAGGGLAKNIQYF. CDR3 DNA sequence: TGTGCCAGCAGCCCCGCTGGTGGGGGACTAGCCAAAAACATTCAGTACTTC. This rearrangement joins TRBV7-9 to TRBJ2-4, with D possibly being TRBD2 (6 bases). Trimming stripped 5 bases from V and 0 bases from J, with 17 bases between. CDR1 and CDR2 from the germline V gene are SEHNR and FQNEAQ (reference sequence). There are 17 residues in the CDR3.

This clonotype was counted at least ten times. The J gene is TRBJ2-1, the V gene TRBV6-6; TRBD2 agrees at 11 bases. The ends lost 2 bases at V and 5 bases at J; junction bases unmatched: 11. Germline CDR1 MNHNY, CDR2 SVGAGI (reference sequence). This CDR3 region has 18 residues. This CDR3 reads CASSYKGPLAGANNEQFF. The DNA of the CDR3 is TGTGCCAGCAGTTACAAGGGTCCACTAGCGGGAGCAAACAATGAGCAGTTCTTC.